A selection of T cell receptor beta chains follows, all from one sample in a study of radiotherapy plus CTLA-4 blockade in lung cancer. Repertoires were generated with immunoSEQ multiplex PCR, while TCRdb's copy carries only in-frame clones and drops some. The data show roughly 50,000 clones, with 70% to 90% seen just once and less than 9% held by the top ten. Sequencing used peripheral blood, obtained from a patient treated with radiotherapy plus ipilimumab. These receptors were obtained from a human donor with non-small cell lung cancer whose response to radiotherapy plus ipilimumab could not be evaluated. The CDR3 runs from the conserved cysteine through the conserved F or W. D genes are given only for firm matches. Some rows mark clone size as missing; the rest say once, few, many or name a class of expanded clone.

clone_size: .
j_call: TRBJ1-1
cdr3_length: 16
d_call: .
v_call: TRBV13
cdr3_nt: TGTGCCAGCAGCTTAGGCCGTGGACAGTATGACACTGAAGCTTTCTTT
cdr3_aa: CASSLGRGQYDTEAFF

clone_size: .
j_call: TRBJ2-7
cdr3_length: 15
d_call: .
v_call: TRBV6-1
cdr3_nt: TGTGCCAGCAGTGAAGGGACTATCCCTTCGAACGAGCAGTACTTC
cdr3_aa: CASSEGTIPSNEQYF

clone_size: few
j_call: TRBJ1-6
cdr3_length: 19
d_call: TRBD1
v_call: TRBV4-3
cdr3_nt: TGCGCCAGCAGCCAAGATGCCCCGACAGGGCACTCCTATAATTCACCCCTCCACTTT
cdr3_aa: CASSQDAPTGHSYNSPLHF

clone_size: .
j_call: TRBJ1-1
cdr3_length: 17
d_call: .
v_call: TRBV10-1
cdr3_nt: TGCGCCAGCAGTAATGCAGCACTAGGGGGTATCAACACTGAAGCTTTCTTT
cdr3_aa: CASSNAALGGINTEAFF

clone_size: .
j_call: TRBJ2-5
cdr3_length: 18
d_call: .
v_call: TRBV4-3
cdr3_nt: TGCGCCAGCAGCCAAGCCTCCTCCGGGTCTGGGTACCAAGAGACCCAGTACTTC
cdr3_aa: CASSQASSGSGYQETQYF

clone_size: .
j_call: TRBJ1-1
cdr3_length: 14
d_call: .
v_call: TRBV5-1
cdr3_nt: TGCGCCAGCAGCCCTACAGGGATCAACACTGAAGCTTTCTTT
cdr3_aa: CASSPTGINTEAFF

clone_size: once
j_call: TRBJ1-5
cdr3_length: 15
d_call: .
v_call: TRBV4-3
cdr3_nt: TGCGCCAGCAGCCAAGAGACATCACACAATCAGCCCCAGCATTTT
cdr3_aa: CASSQETSHNQPQHF

clone_size: few
j_call: TRBJ1-2
cdr3_length: 12
d_call: .
v_call: TRBV4-3
cdr3_nt: TGCGCCAGCAGTCGGGGGGTGGATGGCTACACCTTC
cdr3_aa: CASSRGVDGYTF

clone_size: once
j_call: TRBJ2-5
cdr3_length: 19
d_call: TRBD2
v_call: TRBV7-2
cdr3_nt: TGTGCCAGCAGCTTAGGGGGGGGGACTAGCGGGAGGTACCAAGAGACCCAGTACTTC
cdr3_aa: CASSLGGGTSGRYQETQYF

clone_size: .
j_call: TRBJ2-7
cdr3_length: 16
d_call: TRBD1
v_call: TRBV4-1
cdr3_nt: TGCGCCAGCAGCCCGACCCCGGGACAGGGCTCCTACGAGCAGTACTTC
cdr3_aa: CASSPTPGQGSYEQYF

clone_size: .
j_call: TRBJ2-1
cdr3_length: 13
d_call: .
v_call: TRBV7-9
cdr3_nt: TGTGCCAGCAGCCCGAGCTCAGGGAATGAGCAGTTCTTC
cdr3_aa: CASSPSSGNEQFF

clone_size: .
j_call: TRBJ2-1
cdr3_length: 14
d_call: TRBD1
v_call: TRBV2
cdr3_nt: TGTGCCAGCAGTGAGGACAGGGGTTACAATGAGCAGTTCTTC
cdr3_aa: CASSEDRGYNEQFF

clone_size: .
j_call: TRBJ1-1
cdr3_length: 15
d_call: TRBD1
v_call: TRBV7-9
cdr3_nt: TGTGCCAGCAGCCCTGGGGACAGGGTGAACACTGAAGCTTTCTTT
cdr3_aa: CASSPGDRVNTEAFF

clone_size: .
j_call: TRBJ2-1
cdr3_length: 15
d_call: .
v_call: TRBV5-5
cdr3_nt: TGTGCCAGCAGCTTGCAGAGACAGTTAAACAATGAGCAGTTCTTC
cdr3_aa: CASSLQRQLNNEQFF

clone_size: .
j_call: TRBJ2-2
cdr3_length: 16
d_call: TRBD1
v_call: TRBV7-6
cdr3_nt: TGTGCCAGCAGCTTACGGGACAGCGCGAACACCGGGGAGCTGTTTTTT
cdr3_aa: CASSLRDSANTGELFF

clone_size: .
j_call: TRBJ1-4
cdr3_length: 12
d_call: .
v_call: TRBV6-5
cdr3_nt: TGTGCCAGCAGCCCCGGGACAGAAAAACTGTTTTTT
cdr3_aa: CASSPGTEKLFF

clone_size: .
j_call: TRBJ2-1
cdr3_length: 15
d_call: TRBD2
v_call: TRBV6-1
cdr3_nt: TGTGCCAGCAACCCCCTGGATAGCGGGAGGAATGAGCAGTTCTTC
cdr3_aa: CASNPLDSGRNEQFF

clone_size: .
j_call: TRBJ2-3
cdr3_length: 15
d_call: .
v_call: TRBV7-9
cdr3_nt: TGTGCCAGCAGCTTCACAGGGCCTAGCACAGATACGCAGTATTTT
cdr3_aa: CASSFTGPSTDTQYF

clone_size: .
j_call: TRBJ2-3
cdr3_length: 15
d_call: .
v_call: TRBV11-2
cdr3_nt: TGTGCCAGCAGCTCCCGTGGGGGAGGTCCAGATACGCAGTATTTT
cdr3_aa: CASSSRGGGPDTQYF

clone_size: .
j_call: TRBJ1-5
cdr3_length: 14
d_call: TRBD1
v_call: TRBV11-2
cdr3_nt: TGTGCCAGCAGCCCAGACAGGGTTGCTCAGCCCCAGCATTTT
cdr3_aa: CASSPDRVAQPQHF

clone_size: .
j_call: TRBJ1-2
cdr3_length: 13
d_call: TRBD1
v_call: TRBV6-5
cdr3_nt: TGTGCCAGCAGCAAGACAGGGGCTTTTGGCTACACCTTC
cdr3_aa: CASSKTGAFGYTF

clone_size: .
j_call: TRBJ2-1
cdr3_length: 16
d_call: TRBD2
v_call: TRBV28
cdr3_nt: TGTGCCAGCAGTACGGCTAGCGGGCTTGACTACAATGAGCAGTTCTTC
cdr3_aa: CASSTASGLDYNEQFF

clone_size: .
j_call: TRBJ1-2
cdr3_length: 13
d_call: TRBD1
v_call: TRBV2
cdr3_nt: TGTGCCAGCGGGACAGGGCCGGGGAGAGGCTACACCTTC
cdr3_aa: CASGTGPGRGYTF

clone_size: .
j_call: TRBJ2-7
cdr3_length: 14
d_call: TRBD2
v_call: TRBV18
cdr3_nt: TGTGCCAGCTCACCGGGGACTACTTCCTACGAGCAGTACTTC
cdr3_aa: CASSPGTTSYEQYF

clone_size: .
j_call: TRBJ1-3
cdr3_length: 16
d_call: TRBD1
v_call: TRBV5-1
cdr3_nt: TGCGCCAGCAGCTTGGAGGGACAGGGCTCTGGAAACACCATATATTTT
cdr3_aa: CASSLEGQGSGNTIYF

clone_size: .
j_call: TRBJ2-1
cdr3_length: 15
d_call: .
v_call: TRBV5-6
cdr3_nt: TGTGCCAGCAGCTTGGACCCGAGCTCCTACAATGAGCAGTTCTTC
cdr3_aa: CASSLDPSSYNEQFF

clone_size: .
j_call: TRBJ1-1
cdr3_length: 12
d_call: .
v_call: TRBV6-5
cdr3_nt: TGTGCCAGCAGGCCTCAGGGCGGTGAAGCTTTCTTT
cdr3_aa: CASRPQGGEAFF

clone_size: .
j_call: TRBJ1-2
cdr3_length: 15
d_call: TRBD1
v_call: TRBV11-2
cdr3_nt: TGTGCCAGCAGCTTATCAGGGGGAGCTAACTATGGCTACACCTTC
cdr3_aa: CASSLSGGANYGYTF

clone_size: .
j_call: TRBJ2-3
cdr3_length: 13
d_call: .
v_call: TRBV28
cdr3_nt: TGTGCCAGCAGTTTCCCCCCCTTAGATACGCAGTATTTT
cdr3_aa: CASSFPPLDTQYF

clone_size: .
j_call: TRBJ2-5
cdr3_length: 16
d_call: TRBD2
v_call: TRBV7-2
cdr3_nt: TGTGCCAGCAGTGGACTAGCGGGAGAGTTTCAAGAGACCCAGTACTTC
cdr3_aa: CASSGLAGEFQETQYF

clone_size: .
j_call: TRBJ2-5
cdr3_length: 14
d_call: .
v_call: TRBV18
cdr3_nt: TGTGCCAGCTCACCGAGTTGGGCCGAAGAGACCCAGTACTTC
cdr3_aa: CASSPSWAEETQYF

clone_size: .
j_call: TRBJ2-7
cdr3_length: 15
d_call: TRBD2
v_call: TRBV4-3
cdr3_nt: TGCGCCAGCAGCCAAGATCGGGGGGGCACCTACGAGCAGTACTTC
cdr3_aa: CASSQDRGGTYEQYF

clone_size: few
j_call: TRBJ2-7
cdr3_length: 16
d_call: TRBD2
v_call: TRBV5-6
cdr3_nt: TGTGCCAGCAGCTTGACTAGCGGGGTGGTATGGGGGGAGCAGTACTTC
cdr3_aa: CASSLTSGVVWGEQYF

clone_size: .
j_call: TRBJ1-2
cdr3_length: 12
d_call: TRBD1
v_call: TRBV7-9
cdr3_nt: TGTGCCAGCAGCCGGACAGGATATGGCTACACCTTC
cdr3_aa: CASSRTGYGYTF

clone_size: .
j_call: TRBJ2-7
cdr3_length: 12
d_call: .
v_call: TRBV5-6
cdr3_nt: TGTGCCAGCAGCTTGGGGGCGGGCAGCGGCTCGTTC
cdr3_aa: CASSLGAGSGSF

clone_size: .
j_call: TRBJ1-2
cdr3_length: 15
d_call: TRBD1
v_call: TRBV18
cdr3_nt: TGTGCCAGCTCCACGTCGACAGGGGGCAACTATGGCTACACCTTC
cdr3_aa: CASSTSTGGNYGYTF

clone_size: .
j_call: TRBJ2-5
cdr3_length: 14
d_call: TRBD2
v_call: TRBV19
cdr3_nt: TGTGCCAGTAGTGCGACTAGCGGGGAAGAGACCCAGTACTTC
cdr3_aa: CASSATSGEETQYF

clone_size: .
j_call: TRBJ1-1
cdr3_length: 16
d_call: .
v_call: TRBV4-3
cdr3_nt: TGCGCCAGCAGCCAAGAGGGGGGGCTAAGAAACACTGAAGCTTTCTTT
cdr3_aa: CASSQEGGLRNTEAFF